The 28 T cell receptor beta chains in this list originate from one sample, sequenced in a study of long-term antiretroviral therapy in people with HIV. Survey level was the resolution at which the v3.0 immunoSEQ assay ran. Profiling relied on immunoSEQ multiplex PCR, and the TCRdb table lists in-frame clones only, not all of them. The sample carries around 21,000 clones, roughly 85% recorded once. The source was unsorted PBMCs, collected at the start of antiretroviral therapy. The receptors come from a man between 45 and 60 years old with HIV.

The rearrangement links TRBV5-4 to TRBJ2-3; perhaps TRBD2 as D (6 bases). Trimming cost V 0 bases and J 0 bases, with 8 bases left between them. The CDR3 totals 15 residues. Germline lookup yields CDR1 SGHNT and CDR2 YYREEE (reference sequence). CDR3 in DNA: TGTGCCAGCAGCTTGGTCGGGGGAAGCACAGATACGCAGTATTTT. Translating it yields CASSLVGGSTDTQYF.

This clone was detected a few times. The chain is built from TRBV19 and TRBJ1-2; 10 positions match TRBD1. From germline, CDR1 is LNHDA and CDR2 SQIVND (reference sequence). V was pared by 5 bases and J by 6 bases, with 9 bases of the junction left unmatched. The CDR3 contains 15 residues. CDR3 nucleotide sequence: TGTGCCAGTAGTCTCCGTCTGGGGACAGGGGATGGCTACACCTTC. Protein product: CASSLRLGTGDGYTF.

V and J are TRBV11-3 and TRBJ2-1, with TRBD2 matching over 8 bases. This CDR3 comprises 15 residues. Germline CDR1 reads SGHNT; CDR2 reads YENEEA. Trimming took 8 bases from V and 6 from J; bases not matched to a gene: 12. The chain's CDR3 is CASLPRGGPVNEQFF. The CDR3 DNA sequence: TGTGCCAGCCTACCCCGGGGGGGTCCCGTCAATGAGCAGTTCTTC.

The chain joins TRBV30 to TRBJ1-1, with D unclear. V lost 4 bases to trimming and J lost 2 bases, with 14 bases between them. The CDR3 covers 14 residues. Germline-derived CDR1 and CDR2 are GTSNPN and SVGIG (reference sequence). CDR3 DNA: TGTGCCTGGACCCATCCCCGGGGAAACACTGAAGCTTTCTTT. This translates into CAWTHPRGNTEAFF.

The chain has TRBV7-2 and TRBJ1-5; possibly TRBD1 for D (6 bases). V lost 5 bases and J lost 2, with 10 bases in between. The length of the CDR3 is 14 residues. CDR1 is SGHTA and CDR2 is FQGNSA in the germline V gene. In nucleotides, the CDR3 is TGTGCCAGCAGCGTGACAGGAGGCAATCAGCCCCAGCATTTT. Protein: CASSVTGGNQPQHF.

This rearrangement joins TRBV7-3 to TRBJ2-2, with 12 bases fitting TRBD2. After removal of 5 bases from V and 2 bases from J, the junction contained 3 bases not matched to a gene. The V gene's germline CDR1 is SGHTA and CDR2 FQGTGA. This CDR3 is built from 16 residues. The DNA for the CDR3 is TGTGCCAGCAGCAGACTAGCGGGGGCTAACACCGGGGAGCTGTTTTTT. Residues: CASSRLAGANTGELFF.

The CDR3 region is CASSLAQRGLSYEQYF. The CDR3 nucleotides read TGTGCCAGCAGCTTAGCGCAGCGGGGGCTCTCCTACGAGCAGTACTTC. This rearrangement joins TRBV7-8 to TRBJ2-7; 8 positions match TRBD2. Germline CDR1 reads SGHVS; CDR2 reads FQNEAQ. The length of the CDR3 is 16 residues. V dropped 0 bases and J dropped 0; count of bases not matched to a gene: 4.

CDR3 in amino acids: CASSFSYEQYF. The DNA of the CDR3 is TGTGCCAGCAGCTTCAGCTACGAGCAGTACTTC. The chain uses TRBV7-8 and TRBJ2-7, with no clear D. Germline lookup yields CDR1 SGHVS and CDR2 FQNEAQ. The length of the CDR3 is 11 residues. V lost 3 bases, J lost 3 bases, and 3 bases lay in between.

This chain connects TRBV11-2 to TRBJ1-6; D remains ambiguous. Looked up from germline, CDR1 is SGHAT and CDR2 is FQNNGV. The V and J ends lost 3 bases and 6 bases respectively, with 15 bases between them. This CDR3 has 16 amino acids. This chain's CDR3 is CASSFFWGMGNSPLHF. CDR3 coding DNA: TGTGCCAGCAGCTTCTTTTGGGGAATGGGTAATTCACCCCTCCACTTT. Full variable domain (outside the CDR3, taken from reference TRBV11-2 and TRBJ1-6): EAGVAQSPRYKIIEKRQSVAFWCNPISGHATLYWYQQILGQGPKLLIQFQNNGVVDDSQLPKDRFSAERLKGVDSTLKIQPAKLEDSAVYLCASSFFWGMGNSPLHFGNGTRLTVT.

In nucleotides, the CDR3 is TGTGCCAGAAGCTCCGTTAATCACAGGGCCGCTAACTATGGCTACACCTTC. It specifies CARSSVNHRAANYGYTF. The chain recombines TRBV5-3 with TRBJ1-2; the D gene is possibly TRBD1 (6 bases). Being an ORF, TRBV5-3 has a function that is uncertain. CDR3 size: 17 residues. V was trimmed by 3 bases and J by 0 bases, leaving 18 bases between them.

This chain uses TRBV5-1 with TRBJ2-7; TRBD1 agrees at 8 bases. Germline V gene sequence: CDR1 SGHRS, CDR2 YFSETQ. The junction had 7 bases not matched to a gene; V was cut back by 4 bases and J by 4 bases. The length of the CDR3 is 14 residues. The CDR3 sequence: CASSQWTGPYEQYF. In nucleotides, the CDR3 is TGCGCCAGCAGCCAATGGACAGGGCCGTACGAGCAGTACTTC.

This chain connects TRBV7-9 to TRBJ1-5; 7 positions agree with TRBD1. Trimming cost V 11 bases and J 2 bases; bases outside gene matches: 3. Germline CDR1 is SEHNR and CDR2 is FQNEAQ (reference sequence). The CDR3 consists of 12 residues. The CDR3 sequence is CAAGTGNQPQHF. The DNA for the CDR3 is TGTGCCGCGGGGACAGGCAATCAGCCCCAGCATTTT.

By sample fraction, this clone is large. This chain connects TRBV7-9 to TRBJ1-2; 8 bases are shared with TRBD1. V shed 7 bases and J 5 bases; nucleotides not matched to a gene: 12. The germline V gene encodes CDR1 SEHNR and CDR2 FQNEAQ (reference sequence). The CDR3 loop spans 15 amino acids. CDR3 sequence reads: CASTDDRGRVYGYTF. CDR3 nucleotides: TGTGCCAGCACGGATGACAGGGGCCGCGTTTATGGCTACACCTTC.

V is TRBV9 and J is TRBJ1-5, with 10 bases fitting TRBD1. The CDR3 consists of 15 residues. V trimming: 5 bases; J trimming: 0 bases; junction bases outside the gene matches: 2. CDR1 and CDR2 (germline): SGDLS, YYNGEE. The chain's CDR3 is CASRGQGSSNQPQHF. The DNA for the CDR3 is TGTGCCAGCAGGGGACAGGGGTCTAGCAATCAGCCCCAGCATTTT.

The chain joins TRBV12-5 to TRBJ1-4; D is perhaps TRBD1 (5 bases). The CDR3 is 12 amino acids. V was clipped by 4 bases and J by 10 bases, with 10 bases between them. Germline-derived CDR1 and CDR2 are LGHNT and FRNRAP. DNA for the CDR3: TGTGCTAGTGGTTACGACGGGGGAAAACTGTTTTTT. Protein: CASGYDGGKLFF.

The V call is TRBV10-3, the J call TRBJ2-2; D not resolved. The ends were cut back, 1 base at V and 0 bases at J, with 6 bases in the middle. The CDR3 length is 15 residues. Germline V gene data show CDR1 as ENHRY and CDR2 as SYGVKD. CDR3 in amino acids: CAISEFSANTGELFF. CDR3 sequence (DNA): TGTGCCATCAGTGAGTTCTCAGCGAACACCGGGGAGCTGTTTTTT.

The chain recombines TRBV5-6 with TRBJ2-3; TRBD2 aligns across 12 bases. The CDR3 is 18 amino acids. Losses at the gene ends were 3 bases for V and 4 bases for J; bases not matched to a gene: 12. CDR1 SGHDT and CDR2 YYEEEE come from the germline V gene. The CDR3 spells CASSSPEYLAGGADTQYF. Here the CDR3 DNA reads TGTGCCAGCAGCTCGCCCGAGTACCTAGCGGGGGGGGCAGATACGCAGTATTTT. Together with reference TRBV5-6 and TRBJ2-3, the CDR3 gives the full variable domain: DAGVTQSPTHLIKTRGQQVTLRCSPKSGHDTVSWYQQALGQGPQFIFQYYEEEERQRGNFPDRFSGHQFPNYSSELNVNALLLGDSALYLCASSSPEYLAGGADTQYFGPGTRLTVL.

This chain uses TRBV5-1 with TRBJ1-3; 7 positions agree with TRBD1. V lost 0 bases to trimming and J lost 0 bases; unmatched junction nucleotides: 3. The CDR3 runs 16 residues. Germline CDR1 and CDR2: SGHRS and YFSETQ. CDR3 nucleotides: TGCGCCAGCAGCTTGGCGGGGACAGTCTCTGGAAACACCATATATTTT. Its translation is CASSLAGTVSGNTIYF.

The V and J genes are TRBV28 and TRBJ2-7, with 7 bases lining up with TRBD1. CDR3 length: 16 amino acids. The J segment lost 3 bases and the V segment lost 5 bases, leaving 13 bases of the junction unmatched. Germline V lookup: CDR1 MDHEN, CDR2 SYDVKM. The CDR3, as DNA: TGTGCCAGCAGTAATACTCCCCCGGGACAGTTCTACGAGCAGTACTTC. Protein: CASSNTPPGQFYEQYF.

J is TRBJ1-2 and V is TRBV2; D uncertain. CDR3 length: 16 amino acids. Trimming removed 0 bases from V and 4 bases from J, with 15 bases in between. Looked up from germline, CDR1 is SNHLY and CDR2 is FYNNEI. This CDR3 reads CASSEALRARGYGYTF. CDR3 in DNA: TGTGCCAGCAGTGAAGCGCTTCGGGCCCGGGGCTATGGCTACACCTTC.

This rearrangement joins TRBV6-5 to TRBJ2-5; tentative D call: TRBD2 (7 bases). Trimming took off 2 bases at V and 3 bases at J, with 13 bases between the two ends. The germline CDR1 and CDR2 sequences are MNHEY and SVGAGI. The CDR3 length is 15 residues. The CDR3 spells CASSYRGGREETQYF. The CDR3 DNA reads as TGTGCCAGCAGTTACAGGGGGGGCCGGGAAGAGACCCAGTACTTC.

The chain has TRBV7-2 and TRBJ1-6; perhaps TRBD1 as D (5 bases). V dropped 0 bases and J dropped 13 bases, with 16 bases sitting between them. The length of the CDR3 is 15 residues. The V gene's germline CDR1 is SGHTA and CDR2 FQGNSA. CDR3 bases: TGTGCCAGCAGCTTAGCAGGGCCGTCTAAGGGGCCCCTCCACTTT. Its translation is CASSLAGPSKGPLHF.

V usage is TRBV19 and J usage is TRBJ2-7, with D maybe TRBD2 (6 bases). The CDR3 is 15 amino acids. Trimming shortened V by 6 bases and J by 0 bases, and 15 bases separated the two germline ends. CDR1 is LNHDA, CDR2 SQIVND, per germline (reference sequence). CDR3 coding DNA: TGTGCCAGTAGGAGAGCGGGCTTGAGCTCCTACGAGCAGTACTTC. Its translation is CASRRAGLSSYEQYF.

This clone is large (0.1 to 1%). The J gene is TRBJ2-7, the V gene TRBV10-2; D may be TRBD1 or TRBD2 (5 bases each). Germline V CDR1 and CDR2: WSHSY, SAAADI. The CDR3 runs to 13 residues. Trimming left V 2 bases short and J 2 bases short, with 7 bases between. CDR3 coding DNA: TGCGCCAGCAGTGAGCGAGGGGCCTACGAGCAGTACTTC. Encoded protein: CASSERGAYEQYF.

A single count supports this clone. The chain has TRBV30 and TRBJ1-2; D possibly corresponds to TRBD1 (6 bases). The CDR3 runs to 16 residues. Germline CDR1 reads GTSNPN; CDR2 reads SVGIG (reference sequence). V lost 3 bases and J lost 4, with 21 bases in between. CDR3 sequence (DNA): TGTGCCTGGAGACGGGGAGGGGGGGGCGCAGGCTATGGCTACACCTTC. The encoded protein is CAWRRGGGGAGYGYTF. Full variable domain (missing parts from reference TRBV30 and TRBJ1-2): SQTIHQWPATLVQPVGSPLSLECTVEGTSNPNLYWYRQAAGRGLQLLFYSVGIGQISSEVPQNLSASRPQDRQFILSSKKLLLSDSGFYLCAWRRGGGGAGYGYTFGSGTRLTVV.

The chain couples TRBV28 to TRBJ1-1; 10 bases are a match to TRBD1. After removal of 7 bases from V and 6 bases from J, the junction contained 11 bases not matched to a gene. The CDR3 is 15 amino acids. Germline CDR1 and CDR2: MDHEN and SYDVKM. CDR3 bases: TGTGCCAGCACCGTAACGACAGGGGGCGCCCCTGAAGCTTTCTTT. It yields the protein CASTVTTGGAPEAFF.

J is TRBJ1-5 and V is TRBV27, with no clear D. V lost 10 bases and J lost 6, with 16 bases in between. The CDR3 has 13 residues. Germline CDR1 and CDR2: MNHEY and SMNVEV (reference sequence). CDR3 sequence reads: CATAGGLTQPQHF. CDR3 sequence (DNA): TGTGCCACCGCGGGAGGGCTGACTCAGCCCCAGCATTTT.

This chain joins TRBV6-6 and TRBJ1-1; tentatively, D is TRBD1 (6 bases). Trimming pared 6 bases from V and 7 bases from J, leaving 18 bases between. The CDR3 is 14 residues long. Per germline, CDR1 MNHNY and CDR2 SVGAGI (reference sequence). The CDR3 DNA sequence: TGTGCCAGCAGCCGCACAGGGTACGGAATTGAAGCTTTCTTT. Translated: CASSRTGYGIEAFF.